This entry concerns a single TCR beta chain. This CDR3 is 11 amino acids long. Per germline, CDR1 WNHNN and CDR2 SYGVQD (reference sequence). Between the trimmed V and J ends, which lost 2 bases and 15 bases, there was a span of 11 bases. This entry is derived from a study of shared clonotypes between healthy human individuals. Across the study: The study enrolled a couple of women and a few men aged 18 to 49.

Terminally differentiated effector memory CD45RA+ cells were excluded from the naive CD8 cells, which were CD45RO-negative and positively selected for CCR7. Produced via immunoSEQ multiplex PCR; TCRdb's table is partial and in-frame only. In the table there are roughly 2,000,000 clones, about 95% of which are singletons. The source of this sequence is a man aged 18 to 29 in good health. Sequenced sample: naive CD8+ T cells sorted from blood. The rearrangement uses TRBV10-1 and TRBJ2-1; D gene unclear. CDR3 region: CASSEGLGLFF. CDR3 DNA: TGCGCCAGCAGTGAGGGTCTAGGGTTGTTCTTC.